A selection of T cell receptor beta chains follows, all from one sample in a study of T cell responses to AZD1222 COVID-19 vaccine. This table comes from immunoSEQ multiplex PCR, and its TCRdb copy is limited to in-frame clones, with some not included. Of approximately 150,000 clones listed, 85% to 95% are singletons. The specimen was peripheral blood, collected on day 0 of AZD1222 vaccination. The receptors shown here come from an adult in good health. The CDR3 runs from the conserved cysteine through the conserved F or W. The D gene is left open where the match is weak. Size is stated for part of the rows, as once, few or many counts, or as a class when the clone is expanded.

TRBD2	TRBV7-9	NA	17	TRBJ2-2	CASSSGLAGPWTGELFF	TGTGCCAGCAGCAGTGGACTAGCGGGCCCGTGGACCGGGGAGCTGTTTTTT
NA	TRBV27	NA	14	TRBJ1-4	CASSFGGGDEKLFF	TGTGCCAGCAGTTTTGGGGGAGGGGATGAAAAACTGTTTTTT
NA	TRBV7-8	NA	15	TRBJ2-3	CASSLLVGTQDTQYF	TGTGCCAGCAGCTTGTTAGTAGGGACCCAAGATACGCAGTATTTT
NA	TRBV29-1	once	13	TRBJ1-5	CSACREAGQPQHF	TGCAGCGCCTGCCGGGAGGCAGGGCAGCCCCAGCATTTT
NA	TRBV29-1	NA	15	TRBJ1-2	CSVVVFSGGNYGYTF	TGCAGCGTTGTTGTTTTCTCGGGAGGAAACTATGGCTACACCTTC
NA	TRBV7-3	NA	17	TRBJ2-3	CASSPTRGRGGTDTQYF	TGTGCCAGCAGCCCAACACGGGGGCGCGGAGGCACAGATACGCAGTATTTT
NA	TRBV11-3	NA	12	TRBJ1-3	CASSSDGNTIYF	TGTGCCAGCAGTAGCGATGGAAACACCATATATTTT
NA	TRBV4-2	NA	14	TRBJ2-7	CASSQDKRSYEQYF	TGTGCCAGCAGCCAAGATAAGCGGTCCTACGAGCAGTACTTC
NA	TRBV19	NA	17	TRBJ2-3	CASSPLQGGGQTDTQYF	TGTGCCAGTAGTCCCCTTCAGGGAGGGGGGCAAACAGATACGCAGTATTTT
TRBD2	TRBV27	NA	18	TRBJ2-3	CASTPWTLAGEPADTQYF	TGTGCCAGCACCCCTTGGACTCTAGCGGGAGAACCTGCAGATACGCAGTATTTT
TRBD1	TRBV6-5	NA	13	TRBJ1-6	CASRGQGGSPLHF	TGTGCCAGCAGAGGACAGGGCGGATCACCCCTCCACTTT
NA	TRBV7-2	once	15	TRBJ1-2	CASSSGPHRGTGYTF	TGTGCCAGCAGCTCTGGTCCTCACCGGGGGACCGGCTACACCTTC
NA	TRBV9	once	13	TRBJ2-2	CATQTGPAGELFF	TGTGCCACTCAAACAGGTCCGGCCGGGGAGCTGTTTTTT
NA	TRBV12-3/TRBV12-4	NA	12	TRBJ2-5	CASSLVGETQYF	TGTGCCAGCAGTTTGGTTGGAGAGACCCAGTACTTC
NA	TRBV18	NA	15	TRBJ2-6	CASSPANSGANVLTF	TGTGCCAGCTCACCCGCTAACTCTGGGGCCAACGTCCTGACTTTC
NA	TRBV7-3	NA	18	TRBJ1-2	CASSSSYPGHPYPYGYTF	TGTGCCAGCAGCTCCTCCTACCCGGGACATCCCTATCCATATGGCTACACCTTC
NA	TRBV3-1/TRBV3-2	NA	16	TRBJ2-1	CASSQVKLGKYNEQFF	TGTGCCAGCAGCCAAGTGAAACTAGGGAAGTACAATGAGCAGTTCTTC
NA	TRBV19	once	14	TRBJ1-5	CASSMGPTTQPQHF	TGTGCCAGTAGTATGGGCCCTACCACTCAGCCCCAGCATTTT
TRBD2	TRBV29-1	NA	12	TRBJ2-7	CSVRREGHEQYF	TGCAGCGTTAGGCGGGAGGGACACGAGCAGTACTTC
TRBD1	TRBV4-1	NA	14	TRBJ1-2	CASSQAGQGRGYTF	TGCGCCAGCAGCCAAGCGGGACAGGGCAGAGGCTACACCTTC
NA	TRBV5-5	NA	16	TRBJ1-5	CASSSGAGDSNQPQHF	TGTGCCAGCAGCTCGGGAGCAGGGGATAGCAATCAGCCCCAGCATTTT
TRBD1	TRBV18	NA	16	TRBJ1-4	CASSPIMDRAKEKLFF	TGTGCCAGCTCACCCATAATGGACAGGGCTAAGGAAAAACTGTTTTTT
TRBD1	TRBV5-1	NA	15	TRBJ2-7	CASSSSDRGPREQYF	TGCGCCAGCAGCTCTTCGGACAGGGGGCCTCGGGAGCAGTACTTC
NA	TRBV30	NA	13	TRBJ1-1	CAWSVNANTEAFF	TGTGCCTGGAGTGTAAACGCGAACACTGAAGCTTTCTTT
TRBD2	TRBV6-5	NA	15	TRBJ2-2	CASSSGGRSTGELFF	TGTGCCAGCAGTAGCGGGGGAAGATCCACCGGGGAGCTGTTTTTT
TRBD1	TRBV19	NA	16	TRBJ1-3	CASRRDLGQGGNTIYF	TGTGCCAGTAGACGTGACTTGGGACAGGGAGGAAACACCATATATTTT
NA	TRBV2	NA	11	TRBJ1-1	CASSERKKAFF	TGTGCCAGCAGTGAACGGAAGAAAGCTTTCTTT
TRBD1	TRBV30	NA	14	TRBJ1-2	CAWSRTGLNYGYTF	TGTGCCTGGAGTCGGACAGGCCTTAACTATGGCTACACCTTC
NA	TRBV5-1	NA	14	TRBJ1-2	CASSLEPGTLYYTF	TGCGCCAGCAGCTTGGAACCGGGGACCCTTTACTACACCTTC
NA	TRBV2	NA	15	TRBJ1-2	CASSDRNPGNYGYTF	TGTGCCAGCAGTGATCGTAATCCCGGGAACTATGGCTACACCTTC
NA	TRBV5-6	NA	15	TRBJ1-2	CASSLQGGSHYGYTF	TGTGCCAGCAGCTTACAGGGCGGCTCCCACTATGGCTACACCTTC
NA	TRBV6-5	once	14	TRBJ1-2	CASTRRGWDYGYTF	TGTGCCAGCACCCGTCGGGGGTGGGACTATGGCTACACCTTC
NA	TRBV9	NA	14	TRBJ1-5	CASSEVGGPAPQHF	TGTGCCAGCAGCGAGGTAGGGGGGCCAGCGCCCCAGCATTTT
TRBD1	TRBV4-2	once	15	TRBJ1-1	CASSRPDRENTEAFF	TGTGCCAGCAGCCGCCCGGACAGGGAGAACACTGAAGCTTTCTTT
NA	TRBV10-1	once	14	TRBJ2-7	CASSDAGTPLQQYF	TGCGCCAGCAGCGACGCCGGGACCCCACTCCAGCAGTACTTC